A single sample is the source of the 24 T cell receptor beta chains below, sequenced in a study of tumor-infiltrating lymphocytes in primary liver carcinoma. From around 520 ng of total RNA, TCR beta-specific cDNA was reverse-transcribed using a constant-region primer. A slightly modified ARM-PCR protocol with three nested multiplex PCR rounds produced these TCR beta libraries. PCR rounds one and two used TRBV1-TRBV30 forward primers with a C-beta reverse primer for around 11 cycles each. TCRdb fed the multiplex PCR reads into MiXCR, producing one record per CDR3 protein. The sample lists under 85,000 distinct CDR3 sequences, 72% occurring once. The 20-30 mg bulk tissue piece was not sorted before simultaneous RNA and DNA extraction. Input material: liver tumor tissue from sampling region 1. Specified subset: tumor region T1, superior pole. Source of these receptors: a man aged 40-49 years with primary liver carcinoma and hepatitis B virus infection.

Comments on this clonotype: The final CDR3 position lacks the conserved phenylalanine or tryptophan, pointing to a likely read error. The gene calls are TRBV4-1 and TRBJ2-3; D unclear. The CDR3 is 14 amino acids. CDR1 MGHRA and CDR2 YSYEKL come from the germline V gene. This CDR3 is CVISQGQTTDTQYL. CDR3 DNA sequence: TGCGTCATCAGCCAAGGTCAGACCACAGATACGCAGTATTTA.

As concerns this clonotype: One end of the junction is discordant with germline, which a read error may explain. The J gene is TRBJ2-7, the V gene TRBV5-4; the D gene could be TRBD1 or TRBD2 (5 bases each). The CDR3 runs 12 residues. Germline V gene sequence: CDR1 SGHNT, CDR2 YYREEE (reference sequence). CDR3 coding DNA: TGTGTCAGTGCTCGGGGCTCCAACGAGCAGTACTTC. Amino acid sequence: CVSARGSNEQYF.

As for this clonotype: One end of the junction does not line up with germline, which may come from a read error. This chain links TRBV12-5 with TRBJ2-1, with D uncertain. The CDR3 runs to 15 residues. The germline V gene has CDR1 LGHNT and CDR2 FRNRAP. As DNA, the CDR3 is TGTGCTAATGGTCTAGGCATTAACTCCTACAATGAGCAGTTCTTC. It yields the protein CANGLGINSYNEQFF.

The V gene is TRBV12-3 or TRBV12-4, the J gene TRBJ2-5; the D is unclear. The CDR3 length is 14 residues. V shed 5 bases and J shed 5 bases, with 15 bases lying between them. The CDR3 spells CASSRTTLGETQYF. CDR3 in DNA: TGTGCCAGCAGTAGGACCACTTTGGGGGAGACCCAGTACTTC.

V usage is TRBV12-3 or TRBV12-4 and J usage is TRBJ2-1; D may be TRBD1 or TRBD2 (5 bases each). The V end lost 9 bases, the J end lost 16 bases, and 28 bases lay between the germline ends. CDR3 length: 14 residues. The CDR3 DNA reads TGTGCCAGTATTACAGGTCAGAGGGGCAATGGGCAATTCTTC. It is translated as CASITGQRGNGQFF.

Many counts were recorded for this clonotype. The rearrangement links TRBV4-1 to TRBJ1-1; D is uncertain. The germline gives CDR1 MGHRA, CDR2 YSYEKL. Trimming stripped 4 bases from V and 11 bases from J, with 11 bases between. This CDR3 is built from 11 residues. The CDR3: CASSLGLRAFF. The CDR3 region has the DNA TGCGCCAGCAGCCTCGGTCTGAGGGCTTTCTTT.

Concerning this clonotype itself: The germline gene is not matched at one end of the junction; a read error may be the cause. The chain joins TRBV13 to TRBJ2-2; the D gene is possibly TRBD1 (5 bases). Germline CDR1 PRHDT, CDR2 FYEKMQ (reference sequence). The CDR3 has 14 amino acids. CDR3 sequence reads: CASSSDSNTGELFF. CDR3 bases: TGTGCCAGCAGCAGTGACAGTAACACGGGGGAGCTGTTTTTT. The whole variable domain, filled in from reference TRBV13 and TRBJ2-2, reads AAGVIQSPRHLIKEKRETATLKCYPIPRHDTVYWYQQGPGQDPQFLISFYEKMQSDKGSIPDRFSAQQFSDYHSELNMSSLELGDSALYFCASSSDSNTGELFFGEGSRLTVL.

A word on this clonotype: It is likely a read error, because the conserved phenylalanine at the end of the CDR3 is missing. This chain joins TRBV11-2 and TRBJ2-7, with a possible D match to TRBD2 (5 bases). The CDR3 is 16 residues long. Germline CDR1 SGHAT, CDR2 FQNNGV. CDR3 sequence (DNA): TGTGCTAGCAGCCTACTTGAGGGATGGCTATCGTACGAGCAGTACCTC. Encoded protein: CASSLLEGWLSYEQYL.

Notes on this clonotype: A much larger clone differs from this one at a single base, so this may be a read error. As the CDR3 is not closed by the conserved phenylalanine or tryptophan, this likely results from a read error. The chain carries TRBV7-9 and TRBJ2-6; D is possibly TRBD1 or TRBD2 (6 bases each). The V end was cut by 2 bases, the J end by 4 bases, with 9 bases between. CDR1 SEHNR and CDR2 FQNEAQ come from the germline V gene (reference sequence). CDR3 length equals 15 residues. CDR3 coding DNA: TGTGCCAGCAGCTTAAGGGGGGTCGGGGCCAACGTCCTGACTTTG. It encodes CASSLRGVGANVLTL.

A note on this clonotype: The conserved closing phenylalanine or tryptophan is absent in this CDR3, likely reflecting a read error. It is unclear where the CDR3 begins or ends on the DNA, so no DNA is shown, and the CDR3 is as TCRdb lists it. The CDR3 is CASSGLAWEQYI. This rearrangement joins TRBV12-3 or TRBV12-4 to TRBJ2-7; the table's TRBD2 call for D was not verified on the DNA. Ends included, the CDR3 has 12 residues.

As concerns this clonotype: The germline gene is not matched at one end of the junction; a read error may be the cause. The chain joins TRBV11-2 to TRBJ2-3, with 7 nucleotides matching TRBD2. Germline loops: CDR1 SGHAT, CDR2 FQNNGV. The CDR3 extends over 16 amino acids. In nucleotides, the CDR3 is TGTACCAGCAGCCTAAGCGGGGACGCGTTGGGAGATTCGCAGTATTTT. Translation: CTSSLSGDALGDSQYF.

About this clonotype: This may be a read error: a much more frequent sequence differs by one nucleotide. The conserved phenylalanine or tryptophan normally closing the CDR3 is absent here, so this likely arose from a read error. The chain joins TRBV6-5 to TRBJ1-2; unclear D gene. The CDR3 loop spans 13 amino acids. Germline V lookup: CDR1 MNHEY, CDR2 SVGAGI. The CDR3 loop is CPSSPDGLGGYTS. The CDR3 DNA reads TGTCCCAGCAGTCCGGACGGCCTAGGAGGCTACACCTCC.

Turning to this clonotype: Germline and junction disagree at one end, which may indicate a read error. V is TRBV6-6 and J is TRBJ2-3; perhaps TRBD2 as D (5 bases). This CDR3 has 14 amino acids. In germline, CDR1 is MNHNY, CDR2 SVGAGI (reference sequence). The CDR3 coding sequence is TGTGCCAGCGGTTTCCTAGCAGGAACAGATACGCACTATTTT. Residues: CASGFLAGTDTHYF.

The CDR3 loop is CASRYTSGSGGFF. CDR3 DNA sequence: TGTGCCAGCAGATACACGTCCGGGTCAGGGGGGTTCTTC. The gene calls are TRBV6-2 or TRBV6-3 and TRBJ2-1, with 7 bases identical to TRBD1. The CDR3 sequence is 13 residues long. Germline V CDR1 and CDR2: MNHEY, SVGEGT. With V trimmed by 6 bases and J by 15 bases, 14 bases remained unmatched.

A word on this clonotype: Likely a read error: the CDR3 ends without its conserved phenylalanine or tryptophan. The rearrangement uses TRBV11-3 and TRBJ1-1; D possibly corresponds to TRBD1 (5 bases). This CDR3 contains 13 residues. V gave up 1 base and J gave up 9 bases, with 12 bases separating them. Per the germline V gene, CDR1 is SGHNT and CDR2 is YENEEA. The CDR3 reads CASSLAGGTKAFS. The CDR3 nucleotides read TGTGCCAGCAGCTTAGCGGGGGGGACTAAAGCTTTCTCT.

This clonotype was counted once. It may be a read error: a sequence one base away is much more abundant. The genes are TRBV30 and TRBJ1-3; D gene uncertain. Looked up from germline, CDR1 is GTSNPN and CDR2 is SVGIG (reference sequence). This CDR3 region has 14 residues. The CDR3 DNA reads TGTGCCTGGTGTGTCCCGGGCACGGGAAACACCATATATTTT. This encodes CAWCVPGTGNTIYF.

This clonotype was detected only once. One base away lies a much larger clone, so this may be a sequencing read error. The V call is TRBV28, the J call TRBJ2-1; tentative D call: TRBD1 (6 bases). Germline-derived CDR1 and CDR2 are MDHEN and SYDVKM. V lost 4 bases and J lost 4, with 17 bases in between. The CDR3 spans 16 residues. CDR3 amino acids: CASSSGHGAGYNEQFF. The CDR3 DNA sequence: TGTGCCAGCAGTTCGGGACATGGGGCAGGTTACAATGAGCAGTTCTTC.

Many counts were recorded for this clonotype. One end of the junction fails to match germline, which may point to a read error. The gene calls are TRBV13 and TRBJ1-2, with D possibly TRBD1 on 6 matching bases. The CDR3 contains 11 residues. Germline lookup yields CDR1 PRHDT and CDR2 FYEKMQ (reference sequence). DNA of the CDR3: TGTGCCAGCAGCTTAGGACAGGGCTCCACCTTC. This encodes CASSLGQGSTF. Using reference TRBV13 and TRBJ1-2 for the parts outside the CDR3, the full variable domain is AAGVIQSPRHLIKEKRETATLKCYPIPRHDTVYWYQQGPGQDPQFLISFYEKMQSDKGSIPDRFSAQQFSDYHSELNMSSLELGDSALYFCASSLGQGSTFGSGTRLTVV.

Points on this clonotype: A much larger clone sits a single nucleotide away, making a read error possible. The V and J genes are TRBV5-1 and TRBJ2-1; D uncertain. This CDR3 contains 10 residues. Germline loops: CDR1 SGHRS, CDR2 YFSETQ. The DNA for the CDR3 is TGCGCCAGCGGGCAGCACGAGCAGTTATTC. Its protein product is CASGQHEQLF.

Turning to this clonotype: One end of the junction is discordant with germline, which a read error may explain. V and J are TRBV12-3 or TRBV12-4 and TRBJ1-6; 7 bases are a match to TRBD1. This CDR3 comprises 15 residues. CDR3: CPSILDRAYNSPLHF. CDR3 coding DNA: TGTCCCAGCATACTCGACAGGGCCTATAATTCACCCCTCCACTTT.

The chain joins TRBV21-1 to TRBJ2-7; no DNA check was done on the table's D call, TRBD2. TRBV21-1 is a pseudogene locus. This CDR3 is built from 16 residues. This CDR3 is CASSKEGRGPPYEQYF. The CDR3 bases are TGTGCCAGCAGCAAAGAGGGCAGGGGCCCTCCCTACGAGCAGTACTTC.

This sequence joins TRBV7-8 and TRBJ2-1; D is unclear. V gave up 10 bases and J gave up 1 base, with 20 bases separating them. The CDR3 has 16 amino acids. Germline CDR1 is SGHVS and CDR2 is FQNEAQ. The CDR3 loop is CATRQTPSSSYNEQFF. The CDR3 DNA reads TGTGCCACCCGCCAAACCCCGTCCTCTTCCTACAATGAGCAGTTCTTC.

This clonotype was counted between two and nine times. A clone one base away is much larger, so this may be a read error. This chain connects TRBV30 to TRBJ2-2; no clear D. The CDR3 contains 14 residues. Germline V CDR1 and CDR2: GTSNPN, SVGIG (reference sequence). V lost 3 bases, J lost 0 bases, and 8 bases lay in between. CDR3 nucleotides: TGTGCCTGGAGAAGGACGGCGAACACCGGGGAGCTGTTTTTT. Protein product: CAWRRTANTGELFF.

This clonotype was observed at least ten times. The V gene is TRBV6-2 or TRBV6-3, the J gene TRBJ2-7; D is perhaps TRBD2 (5 bases). CDR3 size: 14 residues. Trimming removed 2 bases from V and 2 bases from J, with 10 bases in between. Germline V gene lookup returns CDR1 MNHEY and CDR2 SVGEGT. The chain's CDR3 is CASSYEAGPYEQYF. CDR3 DNA sequence: TGTGCCAGCAGTTACGAGGCGGGCCCCTACGAGCAGTACTTC.